This TCR beta chain comes out of a study of naive and memory T cell subsets. A few counts support this clonotype. Both TRBC1 and TRBC2 were covered by a beta constant-region primer of two equimolar oligonucleotides. The ligated cDNA underwent four PCR rounds using SP2 and nested alpha and beta constant-region primers. An oligonucleotide with the SP2 primer and a 12-nucleotide UMI was ligated to the cDNA 3' end. TCRdb called the UMI-ligation and nested PCR reads again in MiXCR, with one record for every CDR3 protein. The sample includes over 100,000 distinct CDR3 sequences, around a third of them seen just once. The sequencing sample was made of central memory CD4+ T cells from blood. This sequence was found in a human donor in good health.

CDR3 in amino acids: CSARSDRAVRGLQPQHF. In nucleotides, the CDR3 is TGCAGTGCTAGATCCGACAGGGCTGTGCGGGGCTTGCAGCCCCAGCATTTT. The chain combines TRBV20-1 with TRBJ1-5; 7 bases are shared with TRBD1. This CDR3 is 17 amino acids long. J gave up 7 bases and V 2 bases, and 17 bases lay outside the gene matches. Germline CDR1 and CDR2: DFQATT and SNEGSKA (reference sequence).